The T cell receptor beta chain under discussion was sequenced for a study of T cells and Merkel cell carcinoma outcomes. Points from the study as a whole: Repertoire plus T-cell density reportedly predicted Merkel cell carcinoma outcomes.

This CDR3 contains 14 residues. CDR1 and CDR2 from the germline V gene are MNHNS and SASEGT. Between the trimmed V and J ends, which lost 6 bases and 6 bases, there was a span of 17 bases. The data were produced by immunoSEQ multiplex PCR, yet TCRdb's version contains in-frame clones alone and is incomplete. This table holds about 15,000 clones, over 70% found once. About this clone itself: Its specificity is unknown.

The clonotype comes from a human donor with Merkel cell carcinoma. The chain joins TRBV6-1 to TRBJ1-1; no definite D call. The specimen sequenced was tumor tissue from Merkel cell carcinoma. The CDR3 is CASSPPGSKAEAFF. For the CDR3, the DNA is TGTGCCAGCAGCCCACCGGGAAGTAAGGCTGAAGCTTTCTTT.